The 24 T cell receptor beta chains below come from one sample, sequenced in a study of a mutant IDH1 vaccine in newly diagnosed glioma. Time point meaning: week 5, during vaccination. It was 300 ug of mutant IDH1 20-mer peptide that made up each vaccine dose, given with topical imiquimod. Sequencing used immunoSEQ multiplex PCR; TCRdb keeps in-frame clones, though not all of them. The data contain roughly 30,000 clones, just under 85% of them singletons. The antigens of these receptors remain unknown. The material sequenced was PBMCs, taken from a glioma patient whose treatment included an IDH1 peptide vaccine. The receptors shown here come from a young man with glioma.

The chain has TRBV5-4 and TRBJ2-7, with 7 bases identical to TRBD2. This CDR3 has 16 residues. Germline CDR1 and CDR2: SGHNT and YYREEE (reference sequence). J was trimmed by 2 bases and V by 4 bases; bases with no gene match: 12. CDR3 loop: CASSLTAGGRPYEQYF. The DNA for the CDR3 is TGTGCCAGCAGCCTGACAGCGGGCGGGAGACCCTACGAGCAGTACTTC.

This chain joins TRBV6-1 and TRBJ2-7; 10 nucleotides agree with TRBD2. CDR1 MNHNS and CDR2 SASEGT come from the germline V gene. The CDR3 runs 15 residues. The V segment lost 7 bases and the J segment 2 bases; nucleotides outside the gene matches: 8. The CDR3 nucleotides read TGTGCCAGCATACTCCGGACTAGCGGACCCTACGAGCAGTACTTC. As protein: CASILRTSGPYEQYF.

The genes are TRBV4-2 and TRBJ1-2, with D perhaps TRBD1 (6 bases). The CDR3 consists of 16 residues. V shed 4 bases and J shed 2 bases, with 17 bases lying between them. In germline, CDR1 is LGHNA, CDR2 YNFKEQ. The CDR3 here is CASSPEGQGRNYGYTF. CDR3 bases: TGTGCCAGCAGCCCGGAGGGGCAGGGGAGGAACTATGGCTACACCTTC.

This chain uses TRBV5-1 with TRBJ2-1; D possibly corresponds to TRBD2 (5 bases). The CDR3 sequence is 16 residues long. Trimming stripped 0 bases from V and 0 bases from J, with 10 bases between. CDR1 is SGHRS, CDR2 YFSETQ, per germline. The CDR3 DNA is TGCGCCAGCAGCTTGGCGGGATTGAGCTCCTACAATGAGCAGTTCTTC. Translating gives CASSLAGLSSYNEQFF.

CDR3 loop: CASRDNRGLNTEAFF. For the CDR3, the DNA is TGTGCCAGCAGGGATAACAGGGGTTTGAACACTGAAGCTTTCTTT. The chain carries TRBV25-1 and TRBJ1-1, with TRBD1 matching 7 bases. Germline CDR1 reads MGHDK; CDR2 reads SYGVNS. The ends lost 6 bases at V and 0 bases at J; junction bases unmatched: 7. CDR3 length: 15 residues. The full variable domain, with the rest looked up from reference TRBV25-1 and TRBJ1-1, is EADIYQTPRYLVIGTGKKITLECSQTMGHDKMYWYQQDPGMELHLIHYSYGVNSTEKGDLSSESTVSRIRTEHFPLTLESARPSHTSQYLCASRDNRGLNTEAFFGQGTRLTVV.

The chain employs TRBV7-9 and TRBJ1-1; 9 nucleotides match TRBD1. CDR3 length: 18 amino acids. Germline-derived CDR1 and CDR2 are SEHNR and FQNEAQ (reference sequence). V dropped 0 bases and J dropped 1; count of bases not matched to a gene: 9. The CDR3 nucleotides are TGTGCCAGCAGCTTAGCGAAGGGACAGGGAAGACAGAACACTGAAGCTTTCTTT. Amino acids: CASSLAKGQGRQNTEAFF.

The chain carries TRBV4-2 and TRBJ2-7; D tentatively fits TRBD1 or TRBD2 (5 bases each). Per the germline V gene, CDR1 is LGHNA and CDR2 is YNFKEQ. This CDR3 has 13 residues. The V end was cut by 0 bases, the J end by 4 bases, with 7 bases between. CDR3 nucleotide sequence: TGTGCCAGCAGCCAAGAGGGGGTATACGAGCAGTACTTC. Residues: CASSQEGVYEQYF.

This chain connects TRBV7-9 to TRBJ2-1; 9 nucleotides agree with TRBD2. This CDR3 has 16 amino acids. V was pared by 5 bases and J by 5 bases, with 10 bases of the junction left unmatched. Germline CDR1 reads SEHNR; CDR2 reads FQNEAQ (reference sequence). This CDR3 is CASSPPSGGTDNEQFF. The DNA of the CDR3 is TGTGCCAGCAGCCCCCCCAGCGGGGGGACGGACAATGAGCAGTTCTTC.

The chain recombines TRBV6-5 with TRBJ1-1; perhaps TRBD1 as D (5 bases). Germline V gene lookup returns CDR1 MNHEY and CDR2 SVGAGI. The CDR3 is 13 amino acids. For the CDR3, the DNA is TGTGGTACCAGACGGGGCGGAGGGACTGAAGCTTTCTTT. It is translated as CGTRRGGGTEAFF.

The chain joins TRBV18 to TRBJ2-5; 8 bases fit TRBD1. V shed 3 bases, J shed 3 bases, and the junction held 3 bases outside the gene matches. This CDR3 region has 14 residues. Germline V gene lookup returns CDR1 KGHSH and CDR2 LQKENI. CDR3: CASSPGQVEETQYF. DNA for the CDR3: TGTGCCAGCTCACCGGGACAGGTGGAAGAGACCCAGTACTTC.

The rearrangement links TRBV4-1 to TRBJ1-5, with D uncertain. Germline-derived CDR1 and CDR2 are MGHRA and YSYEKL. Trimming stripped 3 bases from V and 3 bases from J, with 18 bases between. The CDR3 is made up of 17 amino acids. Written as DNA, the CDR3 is TGCGCCAGCAGCCAGCCTCACTCAGGCGAGTCCAATCAGCCCCAGCATTTT. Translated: CASSQPHSGESNQPQHF.

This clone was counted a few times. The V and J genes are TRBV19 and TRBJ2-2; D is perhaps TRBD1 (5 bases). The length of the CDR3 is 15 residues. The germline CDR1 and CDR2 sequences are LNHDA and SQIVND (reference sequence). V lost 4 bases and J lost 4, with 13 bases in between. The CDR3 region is CASSNRAGITGELFF. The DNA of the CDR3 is TGTGCCAGTAGTAACCGGGCAGGGATCACCGGGGAGCTGTTTTTT.

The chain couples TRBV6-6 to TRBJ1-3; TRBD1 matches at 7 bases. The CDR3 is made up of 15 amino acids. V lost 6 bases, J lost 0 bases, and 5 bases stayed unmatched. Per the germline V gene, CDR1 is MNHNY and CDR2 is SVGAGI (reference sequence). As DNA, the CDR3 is TGTGCCAGCAGACGGGGACAGCTCTCTGGAAACACCATATATTTT. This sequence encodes CASRRGQLSGNTIYF.

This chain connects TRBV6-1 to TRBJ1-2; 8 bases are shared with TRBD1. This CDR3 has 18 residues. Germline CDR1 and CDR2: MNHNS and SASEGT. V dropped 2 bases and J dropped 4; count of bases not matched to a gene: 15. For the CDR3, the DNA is TGTGCCAGCAGTGAATCGGGCACAGGGGGAGCGATGTTCTATGGCTACACCTTC. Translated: CASSESGTGGAMFYGYTF.

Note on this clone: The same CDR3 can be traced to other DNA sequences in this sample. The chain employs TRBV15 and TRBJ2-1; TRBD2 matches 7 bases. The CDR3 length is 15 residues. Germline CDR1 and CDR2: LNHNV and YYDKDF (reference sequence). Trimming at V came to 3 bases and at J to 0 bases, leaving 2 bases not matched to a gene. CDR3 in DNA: TGTGCCACCAGCAGGGGGGGGAGCTCCTACAATGAGCAGTTCTTC. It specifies CATSRGGSSYNEQFF.

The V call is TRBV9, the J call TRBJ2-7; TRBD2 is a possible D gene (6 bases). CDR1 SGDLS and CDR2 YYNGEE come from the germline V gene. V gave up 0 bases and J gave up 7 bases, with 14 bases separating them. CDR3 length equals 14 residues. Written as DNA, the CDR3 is TGTGCCAGCAGCGTAGAAGGGACTGAAGGGGAGCAGTACTTC. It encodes CASSVEGTEGEQYF.

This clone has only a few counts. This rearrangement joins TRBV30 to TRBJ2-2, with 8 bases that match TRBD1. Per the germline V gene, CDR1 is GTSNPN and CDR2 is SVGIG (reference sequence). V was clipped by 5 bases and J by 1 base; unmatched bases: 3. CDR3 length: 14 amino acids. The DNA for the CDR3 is TGTGCCTGGGGGACAGGCCTGAACACCGGGGAGCTGTTTTTT. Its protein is CAWGTGLNTGELFF.

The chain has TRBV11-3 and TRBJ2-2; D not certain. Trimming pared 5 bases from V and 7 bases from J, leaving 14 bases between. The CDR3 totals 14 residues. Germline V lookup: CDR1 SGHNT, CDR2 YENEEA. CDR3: CASSAGVEDGELFF. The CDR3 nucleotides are TGTGCCAGCAGCGCTGGGGTTGAAGACGGGGAGCTGTTTTTT.

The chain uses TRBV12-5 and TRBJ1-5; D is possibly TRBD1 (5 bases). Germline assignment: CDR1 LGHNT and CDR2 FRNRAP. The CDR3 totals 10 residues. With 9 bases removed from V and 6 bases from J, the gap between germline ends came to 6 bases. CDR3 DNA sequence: TGTGCTAGGGGGGGTCAGCCCCAGCATTTT. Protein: CARGGQPQHF.

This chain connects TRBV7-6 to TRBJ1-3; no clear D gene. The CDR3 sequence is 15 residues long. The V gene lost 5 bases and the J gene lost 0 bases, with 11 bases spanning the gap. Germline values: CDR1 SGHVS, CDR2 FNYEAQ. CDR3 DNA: TGTGCCAGCAGCCCCCCGATCGGCTCTGGAAACACCATATATTTT. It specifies CASSPPIGSGNTIYF.

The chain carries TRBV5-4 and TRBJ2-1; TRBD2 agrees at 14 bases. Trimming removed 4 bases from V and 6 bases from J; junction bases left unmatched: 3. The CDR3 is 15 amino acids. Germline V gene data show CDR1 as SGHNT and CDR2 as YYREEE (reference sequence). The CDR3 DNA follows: TGTGCCAGCAGCGCGGGGACTAGCGGGAGCAATGAGCAGTTCTTC. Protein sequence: CASSAGTSGSNEQFF.

The CDR3 DNA follows: TGCGCCAGCAGCCAAGGAGGGGGAGGACGGAGCGGGGAGCAGTTCTTC. This encodes CASSQGGGGRSGEQFF. The rearrangement uses TRBV5-1 and TRBJ2-1; either TRBD1 or TRBD2 may fit D (6 bases each). V gave up 4 bases and J gave up 10 bases, with 24 bases separating them. The CDR3 is 16 residues long. CDR1 is SGHRS, CDR2 YFSETQ, per germline. Looking up the rest from reference TRBV5-1 and TRBJ2-1 gives the full variable domain: KAGVTQTPRYLIKTRGQQVTLSCSPISGHRSVSWYQQTPGQGLQFLFEYFSETQRNKGNFPGRFSGRQFSNSRSEMNVSTLELGDSALYLCASSQGGGGRSGEQFFGPGTRLTVL.

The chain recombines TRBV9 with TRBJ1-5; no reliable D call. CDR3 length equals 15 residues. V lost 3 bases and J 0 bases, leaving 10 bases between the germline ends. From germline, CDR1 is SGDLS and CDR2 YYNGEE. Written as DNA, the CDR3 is TGTGCCAGCAGCGCCTTGGTCGATAGCAATCAGCCCCAGCATTTT. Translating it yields CASSALVDSNQPQHF.

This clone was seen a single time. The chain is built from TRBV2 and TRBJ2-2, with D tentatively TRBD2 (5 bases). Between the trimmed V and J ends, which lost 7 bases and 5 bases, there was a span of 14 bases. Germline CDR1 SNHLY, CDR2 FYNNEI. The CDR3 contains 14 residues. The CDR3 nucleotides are TGTGCCAGCACCCGGGAAGGCGGGACCGGGGAGCTGTTTTTT. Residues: CASTREGGTGELFF.